This T cell receptor (beta chain) was recorded in a study of beta chain features in type 1 diabetes. In this sample, this clone turned up a few times. This CDR3 is 13 amino acids long. From germline, CDR1 is SGHTA and CDR2 FQGTGA. Trimming took 2 bases from V and 6 from J; bases not matched to a gene: 2. Expressed TCRB transcripts were sequenced after all isolated RNA was converted to cDNA. The method was immunoSEQ multiplex PCR; TCRdb's version includes in-frame clones alone and lacks a portion of them. The sample lists under 900,000 clones, 15% to 20% occurring once. The gene calls are TRBV7-3 and TRBJ2-3; TRBD2 aligns across 7 bases. The receptor comes from a woman younger than 30 in good health. Sequencing input: naive CD4+ T cells from blood. CDR3 residues: CASSLVREDTQYF. CDR3 bases: TGTGCCAGCAGCTTAGTGCGGGAGGATACGCAGTATTTT.